A selection of T cell receptor beta chains follows, all from one sample in a study of shared clonotypes between healthy human individuals. Here immunoSEQ multiplex PCR was the method, and the copy in TCRdb shows in-frame clones only, minus some. The sample includes some 1,400,000 clones, around 97% seen only once; the top ten take about 1%. Material: naive CD4+ T cells sorted from blood. These receptors came from a young man in good health. The conserved cysteine and the conserved F or W are not part of the CDR3 here. A D gene is named only where the DNA matches it firmly.

v_call	j_call	d_call	cdr3_aa
TRBV19	TRBJ1-5	TRBD1	ASSIVRGPGGRNQPQH
TRBV5-5	TRBJ2-5	-	ASSLGVGQETQY
TRBV9	TRBJ2-7	-	ASSPLGGTFYEQY
TRBV6-5	TRBJ1-3	-	ASRYTPSSGNTIY
TRBV28	TRBJ2-7	-	ASRVSGKGGAYEQY
TRBV14	TRBJ2-1	-	ASSQPSIGYNEQF
TRBV6-6	TRBJ1-5	-	ASSYSGRPGPQH
TRBV5-1	TRBJ2-5	-	ASSPGGFETQY
TRBV27	TRBJ2-5	TRBD1	ASSLGRLDRGETQY
TRBV19	TRBJ2-1	TRBD2	ASRKTGTSYNEQF
TRBV29-1	TRBJ2-3	-	SVTPSTDTQY
TRBV19	TRBJ2-3	-	ASSIGRGTDTQY
TRBV5-4	TRBJ1-1	-	ASSLGMGRDTEAF
TRBV18	TRBJ2-7	-	ASSPSPRTTYEQY
TRBV7-2	TRBJ2-7	TRBD2	ASSLAVAGPIYEQY
TRBV4-1	TRBJ1-5	-	ASSQVRSGLNQPQH
TRBV6-5	TRBJ2-5	TRBD2	ASRRGLAGGETQY
TRBV2	TRBJ2-1	-	ASRQDGFEQF
TRBV30	TRBJ2-7	-	AWSWLAGLNYEQY
TRBV9	TRBJ2-1	TRBD1	ASSALDRALSEQF
TRBV4-1	TRBJ2-7	-	ASSQTLGDEQY
TRBV18	TRBJ2-1	-	ASSPLAKVGPPGEQF